Here is one T cell receptor (beta chain) with its context. The sample comes from a study of CD8 T cells in Susac syndrome. Sequencing of TCR beta was carried out in blood CD8+ and CD4+ T cells. Susac syndrome patients met recently defined diagnostic criteria for definite or probable disease. TEMRA cells were FACS-enriched, and CD8+ and CD4+ T cells were isolated negatively. Random hexamers primed reverse transcription of about 0.5 to 1 ug RNA. immunoSEQ multiplex PCR amplified TCR beta CDR3 across 54 Vbeta, 13 Jbeta. TCRdb passed the immunoSEQ multiplex PCR reads through MiXCR, listing each CDR3 protein once. The sample records under 200,000 distinct CDR3 sequences, roughly nine tenths being singletons. CDR3 length: 14 residues. The ends were cut back, 2 bases at V and 6 bases at J, with 11 bases in the middle.

Specimen: CD4+ T cells from PBMCs. The clonotype originates from a human donor with Susac syndrome. V gene TRBV12-3 or TRBV12-4 combines with J gene TRBJ1-5, with D tentatively TRBD1 (5 bases). CDR3 amino acids: CASSLRGFSQPQHF. The DNA of the CDR3 is TGTGCCAGCAGTTTAAGGGGATTTAGTCAGCCCCAGCATTTT.